This TCR beta chain was identified during a study of vaccination effects on CD4 cells after COVID-19. Study overall: After expansion with viral peptide pools in the ViraFEST assay, antigen-specific CD4+ T cells were sequenced. Post-vaccine sampling occurred a median 72 days after the second dose.

Comments on this clone: No antigen is known for it.

Data came from immunoSEQ multiplex PCR; TCRdb stores just in-frame clones and leaves some out. The sample consists of 70,000 or so clones, roughly 73% of them appearing once. Findings of the study overall: Infection- and vaccine-induced clones contracted markedly late after vaccination.

V dropped 8 bases and J dropped 7 bases, with 14 bases sitting between them. The CDR3 is made up of 13 amino acids. Following culture for under 12 days, CD4+ T cells were isolated. Participants each got two BNT162b2 or mRNA-1273 vaccine doses. The sequencing used CD4+ T cells from PBMCs cultured without peptide, collected after COVID-19 vaccination. The chain uses TRBV12-3 or TRBV12-4 and TRBJ2-2; TRBD1 is a possible D gene (6 bases). This TCR came from a human donor who received a COVID-19 vaccine. The CDR3 loop is CASGGAVHGELFF. In DNA, the CDR3 is TGTGCCAGCGGGGGCGCGGTACACGGGGAGCTGTTTTTT.